These T cell receptor beta chains were read from a single sample in a study of blood T cell repertoires in COVID-19. Profiling relied on immunoSEQ multiplex PCR, and the TCRdb table lists in-frame clones only, not all of them. The sample holds 120,000 to 150,000 clones, roughly 85% seen once. Sequencing was done on a sample of peripheral blood. These receptors all stem from a man over 45 with acute or convalescent COVID-19. Both conserved end residues are part of each CDR3. The order of the fields is V gene, CDR3 length, clone size, J gene, D gene, CDR3 DNA, CDR3 protein. The D gene is left open where the match is weak. Some rows mark clone size as missing; the rest say once, few, many or name a class of expanded clone.

v_call: TRBV9; cdr3_length: 15; clone_size: .; j_call: TRBJ1-1; d_call: TRBD1; cdr3_nt: TGTGCCAGCAGCGTAGATACAGGGGCCCACACTGAAGCTTTCTTT; cdr3_aa: CASSVDTGAHTEAFF
v_call: TRBV7-9; cdr3_length: 18; clone_size: .; j_call: TRBJ2-1; d_call: TRBD2; cdr3_nt: TGTGCCAGCAGCATTTTTAGCGGGAGGGTGGGCTCCTACAATGAGCAGTTCTTC; cdr3_aa: CASSIFSGRVGSYNEQFF
v_call: TRBV12-3/TRBV12-4; cdr3_length: 12; clone_size: .; j_call: TRBJ1-2; d_call: .; cdr3_nt: TGTGCCAGCAGTTGGGGGGTTCTGGCTAACACCTTC; cdr3_aa: CASSWGVLANTF
v_call: TRBV4-1; cdr3_length: 16; clone_size: .; j_call: TRBJ2-1; d_call: .; cdr3_nt: TGCGCCAGCAGCCAAGATCTGGGCGGCGTGGAGGGTGAGCAGTTCTTC; cdr3_aa: CASSQDLGGVEGEQFF
v_call: TRBV10-1; cdr3_length: 9; clone_size: .; j_call: TRBJ2-7; d_call: .; cdr3_nt: TGCGCCTCCATTTGCGAGCAGTACTTC; cdr3_aa: CASICEQYF
v_call: TRBV9; cdr3_length: 19; clone_size: .; j_call: TRBJ2-1; d_call: TRBD2; cdr3_nt: TGTGCCAGCAGCGGCCTACCGAAGACTAGCGGGGGAGCCGTCAATGAGCAGTTCTTC; cdr3_aa: CASSGLPKTSGGAVNEQFF
v_call: TRBV6-4; cdr3_length: 13; clone_size: .; j_call: TRBJ2-3; d_call: .; cdr3_nt: TGTGCCAGCAGTGTAGGTGGGGCGGATACGCAGTATTTT; cdr3_aa: CASSVGGADTQYF
v_call: TRBV13; cdr3_length: 15; clone_size: .; j_call: TRBJ2-7; d_call: .; cdr3_nt: TGTGCCAGCAGCTTAGGGTCGACAAGCTCCTACGAGCAGTACTTC; cdr3_aa: CASSLGSTSSYEQYF
v_call: TRBV11-3; cdr3_length: 14; clone_size: .; j_call: TRBJ2-1; d_call: TRBD1; cdr3_nt: TGTGCCAGCAGCTTTGGACAGGGATACAATGAGCAGTTCTTC; cdr3_aa: CASSFGQGYNEQFF
v_call: TRBV28; cdr3_length: 14; clone_size: few; j_call: TRBJ1-3; d_call: .; cdr3_nt: TGTGCCAGCAGTTTAAGAGGGCCTGGAAACACCATATATTTT; cdr3_aa: CASSLRGPGNTIYF
v_call: TRBV10-1; cdr3_length: 15; clone_size: .; j_call: TRBJ2-3; d_call: TRBD2; cdr3_nt: TGCGCCAGCAGCCCGACTAGCGCCTTCACAGATACGCAGTATTTT; cdr3_aa: CASSPTSAFTDTQYF
v_call: TRBV5-5; cdr3_length: 18; clone_size: medium-sized; j_call: TRBJ2-1; d_call: TRBD1; cdr3_nt: TGTGCCAGCAGCTTGGTCCTCATAACAGGGGACTCCTACAATGAGCAGTTCTTC; cdr3_aa: CASSLVLITGDSYNEQFF
v_call: TRBV18; cdr3_length: 15; clone_size: .; j_call: TRBJ2-7; d_call: TRBD1; cdr3_nt: TGTGCCAGCTCACCACCGGGACAGGGATTTCACGAGCAGTACTTC; cdr3_aa: CASSPPGQGFHEQYF
v_call: TRBV11-2; cdr3_length: 18; clone_size: .; j_call: TRBJ2-1; d_call: .; cdr3_nt: TGTGCCAGCAGCTTACGAGGCTCTAGTTCCCTCTCCTACAATGAGCAGTTCTTC; cdr3_aa: CASSLRGSSSLSYNEQFF
v_call: TRBV7-9; cdr3_length: 14; clone_size: .; j_call: TRBJ1-1; d_call: .; cdr3_nt: TGTGCCAGCAGCTCCAGGACAGTGAACACTGAAGCTTTCTTT; cdr3_aa: CASSSRTVNTEAFF
v_call: TRBV6-5; cdr3_length: 16; clone_size: .; j_call: TRBJ2-7; d_call: .; cdr3_nt: TGTGCCAGCAGTAACTACTTCGGACAGTTTGTCTACGAGCAGTACTTC; cdr3_aa: CASSNYFGQFVYEQYF
v_call: TRBV2; cdr3_length: 14; clone_size: few; j_call: TRBJ2-2; d_call: .; cdr3_nt: TGTGCCAGCACGGACACTCTGAACACCGGGGAGCTGTTTTTT; cdr3_aa: CASTDTLNTGELFF
v_call: TRBV2; cdr3_length: 13; clone_size: .; j_call: TRBJ2-2; d_call: .; cdr3_nt: TGTGCCAGCAGTCCCCAAGCTGGCGGGGAGCTGTTTTTT; cdr3_aa: CASSPQAGGELFF
v_call: TRBV19; cdr3_length: 13; clone_size: .; j_call: TRBJ2-5; d_call: .; cdr3_nt: TGTGCCAGTTCTGTGCAGGGTCAAGAGACCCAGTACTTC; cdr3_aa: CASSVQGQETQYF
v_call: TRBV27; cdr3_length: 14; clone_size: .; j_call: TRBJ2-3; d_call: .; cdr3_nt: TGTGCCAGCAGTTCCGGGACTTTTTGGGTTACGCAGTATTTT; cdr3_aa: CASSSGTFWVTQYF
v_call: TRBV5-1; cdr3_length: 17; clone_size: .; j_call: TRBJ1-2; d_call: .; cdr3_nt: TGCGCCAGCAGCTCCGGGTCGAGTAATCCCGCCCTCGATGGCTACACCTTC; cdr3_aa: CASSSGSSNPALDGYTF
v_call: TRBV28; cdr3_length: 14; clone_size: .; j_call: TRBJ2-7; d_call: TRBD2; cdr3_nt: TGTGCCAGCAGTCTTAGCGGGAGGGCCGCCGAGCAGTACTTC; cdr3_aa: CASSLSGRAAEQYF
v_call: TRBV11-3; cdr3_length: 17; clone_size: .; j_call: TRBJ2-4; d_call: TRBD1; cdr3_nt: TGTGCCAGCAGCCTTTCCGGGACAGGGGGATCCAAAAACATTCAGTACTTC; cdr3_aa: CASSLSGTGGSKNIQYF
v_call: TRBV24-1; cdr3_length: 16; clone_size: .; j_call: TRBJ2-1; d_call: TRBD2; cdr3_nt: TGTGCCACCAGTGATTGGACTAGCGGGAGGGCAAATGAGCAGTTCTTC; cdr3_aa: CATSDWTSGRANEQFF
v_call: TRBV6-5; cdr3_length: 15; clone_size: .; j_call: TRBJ1-4; d_call: .; cdr3_nt: TGTGCCAGCAGTTACGGTGGCACTAATAATGAAAAACTGTTTTTT; cdr3_aa: CASSYGGTNNEKLFF
v_call: TRBV29-1; cdr3_length: 12; clone_size: .; j_call: TRBJ1-2; d_call: TRBD1; cdr3_nt: TGCAGCGTTGAAACAGGGGGCTATGGCTACACCTTC; cdr3_aa: CSVETGGYGYTF
v_call: TRBV24-1; cdr3_length: 17; clone_size: .; j_call: TRBJ2-7; d_call: TRBD2; cdr3_nt: TGTGCCACCAGTGACTCCCCCGGCCGACTAGCGGACTACGAGCAGTACTTC; cdr3_aa: CATSDSPGRLADYEQYF
v_call: TRBV14; cdr3_length: 15; clone_size: .; j_call: TRBJ1-2; d_call: TRBD1; cdr3_nt: TGTGCCAGCAGCCCAGACGGACAGGGCCGGAATGGCTACACCTTC; cdr3_aa: CASSPDGQGRNGYTF
v_call: TRBV6-2/TRBV6-3; cdr3_length: 13; clone_size: once; j_call: TRBJ1-1; d_call: .; cdr3_nt: TGTGCCAGCAGTTATCTGAGGGATACTGAAGCTTTCTTT; cdr3_aa: CASSYLRDTEAFF
v_call: TRBV28; cdr3_length: 13; clone_size: .; j_call: TRBJ1-5; d_call: .; cdr3_nt: TGTGCCAGCATGAGGGGGTTTGGTCAGCCCCAGCATTTT; cdr3_aa: CASMRGFGQPQHF
v_call: TRBV7-9; cdr3_length: 16; clone_size: .; j_call: TRBJ2-2; d_call: .; cdr3_nt: TGTGCCAGCAGCTTAGGGCCAGGGCGGCAAATCGGGGAGCTGTTTTTT; cdr3_aa: CASSLGPGRQIGELFF
v_call: TRBV11-3; cdr3_length: 13; clone_size: .; j_call: TRBJ2-7; d_call: TRBD1; cdr3_nt: TGTGCCAGTACGGGACAGGGGAATCGGGAGCAGTACTTC; cdr3_aa: CASTGQGNREQYF